Here is one TCR beta chain with its context. The data stem from a study of regulatory T cells in long-lasting Graves disease. Building of the TCR beta libraries involved iRepertoire HTBI primers and Arm-PCR of CDR3 regions. TCRdb itself ran the multiplex PCR reads through MiXCR, one entry per CDR3 protein. The sample holds 400,000 or so distinct CDR3 sequences, less than 25% seen once. This sample's time point: persistent/refractory GD, antithyroid drugs over 5 years with positive TRAb. Construction of the TCR library relied on RNA isolated from PBMCs. Germline CDR1 and CDR2: SEHNR and FQNEAQ (reference sequence). Trimming removed 5 bases from V and 3 bases from J, with 16 bases in between. This CDR3 is 16 amino acids long.

This TCR derives from a female donor with Graves disease. The rearrangement uses TRBV7-9 and TRBJ2-2, with D maybe TRBD1 (6 bases). Here the sequenced sample was peripheral blood mononuclear cells (PBMCs), taken when the disease was refractory, from a patient treated with antithyroid drugs. The chain's CDR3 is CASSDSDSFYTGELFF. Written as DNA, the CDR3 is TGTGCCAGCAGCGACTCGGACAGTTTTTACACCGGGGAGCTGTTTTTT.